Listed here are 26 T cell receptor beta chains from one sample, sequenced in a study of blood T cells in healthy people across ages. A second PCR, run for roughly 7 to 11 cycles, used a sample-barcoded 5' primer plus a J-beta primer mix. MiXCR was run by TCRdb on the 5' RACE reads, yielding one entry per CDR3 protein. Of roughly 1.6 million distinct CDR3 sequences in the sample, approximately 32% are singletons; the top ten hold about 11%. The specimen was blood. The origin of the receptors is a woman between 25 and 40 years old in good health.

This rearrangement joins TRBV9 to TRBJ2-1; no clear D. Germline V gene data show CDR1 as SGDLS and CDR2 as YYNGEE. Trimming pared 0 bases from V and 0 bases from J, leaving 4 bases between. The CDR3 spans 14 residues. Written as DNA, the CDR3 is TGTGCCAGCAGCGTAGGGAACTCCTACAATGAGCAGTTCTTC. Translated, it gives CASSVGNSYNEQFF.

The chain uses TRBV6-1 and TRBJ2-1; D not certain. This CDR3 comprises 12 residues. The germline V and J ends were trimmed by 6 bases and 0 bases, with 3 bases remaining between them. The germline gives CDR1 MNHNS, CDR2 SASEGT. CDR3 sequence (DNA): TGTGCCAGCAGAGTCTCCTACAATGAGCAGTTCTTC. Translating gives CASRVSYNEQFF.

This clonotype came up a few times. This chain uses TRBV5-1 with TRBJ2-6, with 10 bases fitting TRBD1. V lost 7 bases, J lost 3 bases, and 7 bases stayed unmatched. The CDR3 covers 16 residues. Germline assignment: CDR1 SGHRS and CDR2 YFSETQ. For the CDR3, the DNA is TGCGCCAGCGGAGGGACAGGGGCTGTTGGGGCCAACGTCCTGACTTTC. Translating it yields CASGGTGAVGANVLTF.

The chain uses TRBV7-9 and TRBJ2-3; 12 nucleotides align to TRBD2. Trimming at V came to 3 bases and at J to 5 bases, leaving 6 bases not matched to a gene. The CDR3 consists of 16 residues. Germline CDR1 SEHNR, CDR2 FQNEAQ (reference sequence). Written as DNA, the CDR3 is TGTGCCAGCAGCTTCCCGACTAGCGGGAGTTTAGATACGCAGTATTTT. It specifies CASSFPTSGSLDTQYF.

The J gene is TRBJ1-1, the V gene TRBV6-6, with D possibly TRBD1 on 5 matching bases. This CDR3 region has 15 residues. Trimming removed 5 bases at V and 1 base at J, with 14 bases between. Germline-derived CDR1 and CDR2 are MNHNY and SVGAGI (reference sequence). The CDR3 coding sequence is TGTGCCAGCAGTCCTACGGGGGTGTGGAACACTGAAGCTTTCTTT. Its translation is CASSPTGVWNTEAFF.

This clonotype was found many times. CDR3 nucleotide sequence: TGTGCCAGCAGCCCCCAAAGAGGGGGGTCGCAAGAGACCCAGTACTTC. This encodes CASSPQRGGSQETQYF. The genes are TRBV13 and TRBJ2-5; D may be TRBD1 or TRBD2 (6 bases each). The CDR3 runs 16 residues. Trimming removed 5 bases at V and 2 bases at J, with 18 bases between. Germline CDR1 reads PRHDT; CDR2 reads FYEKMQ (reference sequence).

This clonotype has a handful of counts. The rearrangement uses TRBV4-1 and TRBJ2-1; TRBD2 aligns across 8 bases. The CDR3 is made up of 17 amino acids. Germline CDR1 reads MGHRA; CDR2 reads YSYEKL. Germline trimming cut 2 bases from V and 5 bases from J; bases unmatched to any gene: 11. The CDR3 DNA is TGCGCCAGCAGCCAAAGGGACCGGGGGGGCCCCCACAATGAGCAGTTCTTC. Translating it yields CASSQRDRGGPHNEQFF.

The genes are TRBV4-1 and TRBJ2-5; 8 bases line up with TRBD1. The length of the CDR3 is 16 residues. The V and J ends lost 5 bases and 3 bases, in that order; junction bases with no gene match: 11. Germline V gene data show CDR1 as MGHRA and CDR2 as YSYEKL. The CDR3, as DNA: TGCGCCAGCAGCAATCTGGGACAGGAGGTAAAAGAGACCCAGTACTTC. Its protein is CASSNLGQEVKETQYF.

The chain combines TRBV7-9 with TRBJ1-1; D is unclear. CDR1 SEHNR and CDR2 FQNEAQ come from the germline V gene (reference sequence). The V end was cut by 5 bases, the J end by 10 bases, with 14 bases between. The CDR3 length is 12 residues. The CDR3 loop is CASSQTSQRAFF. The CDR3 coding sequence is TGTGCCAGCAGCCAGACCTCTCAAAGAGCTTTCTTT.

The chain carries TRBV20-1 and TRBJ2-1; D might be TRBD2 (5 bases). The CDR3 is 9 residues long. Trimming shortened V by 7 bases and J by 12 bases, and 10 bases separated the two germline ends. Germline loops: CDR1 DFQATT, CDR2 SNEGSKA (reference sequence). CDR3 region: CSGGAGQFF. The CDR3 nucleotides read TGCAGTGGGGGAGCAGGGCAGTTCTTC.

This clonotype was picked up a small number of times. The J gene is TRBJ2-3, the V gene TRBV7-2; 7 nucleotides match TRBD2. Germline V gene sequence: CDR1 SGHTA, CDR2 FQGNSA. Losses at the gene ends were 1 base for V and 1 base for J; bases not matched to a gene: 5. The CDR3 runs to 16 residues. In DNA form, the CDR3 reads TGTGCCAGCAGCTTAGTAGCGGGCTCCCGCACAGATACGCAGTATTTT. Residues: CASSLVAGSRTDTQYF.

This chain connects TRBV5-5 to TRBJ1-2; a weak D match, TRBD1 (5 bases). Germline V gene data show CDR1 as SGHKS and CDR2 as YYEKEE (reference sequence). Trimming took 1 base from V and 4 from J, leaving 8 bases between them. The CDR3 totals 13 residues. CDR3 sequence reads: CASSLYRIYGYTF. The CDR3 nucleotides read TGTGCCAGCAGCTTGTACAGGATCTATGGCTACACCTTC.

Concerning this clonotype itself: Relative to the germline gene, one junction end is altered; a read error may explain this. V usage is TRBV5-1 and J usage is TRBJ2-7, with 7 bases that match TRBD1. In germline, CDR1 is SGHRS, CDR2 YFSETQ. The CDR3 extends over 16 amino acids. Here the CDR3 reads CASSPDRALSSYGQYF. The DNA of the CDR3 is TGCGCCAGCAGCCCCGACAGGGCGCTTTCGTCCTACGGGCAGTACTTC.

The chain joins TRBV7-9 to TRBJ2-3; D is possibly TRBD1 or TRBD2 (5 bases each). CDR3 length: 15 amino acids. CDR1 SEHNR and CDR2 FQNEAQ come from the germline V gene (reference sequence). V lost 2 bases, J lost 3 bases, and 12 bases lay in between. The CDR3 spells CASSLPGTNTDTQYF. The CDR3 DNA reads as TGTGCCAGCAGCTTACCCGGGACGAATACAGATACGCAGTATTTT.

This clonotype appeared once. CDR3 in amino acids: CASSLVTSNEAFF. CDR3 DNA sequence: TGTGCCAGCAGCTTAGTAACGTCCAATGAAGCTTTCTTT. This rearrangement joins TRBV7-6 to TRBJ1-1; D call uncertain. From germline, CDR1 is SGHVS and CDR2 FNYEAQ. With 1 base removed from V and 7 bases from J, the gap between germline ends came to 10 bases. The CDR3 loop spans 13 amino acids.

Comment on this clonotype: At one of its ends the junction is not consistent with the germline gene, which may arise from a read error. The chain recombines TRBV15 with TRBJ2-3; TRBD1 is a possible D gene (6 bases). Germline assignment: CDR1 LNHNV and CDR2 YYDKDF (reference sequence). The CDR3 totals 16 residues. CDR3 loop: CTTSRVRAGGTDTQYF. The DNA of the CDR3 is TGTACCACCAGCAGAGTAAGGGCAGGGGGCACAGATACGCAGTATTTT.

This rearrangement joins TRBV18 to TRBJ1-4; D ambiguous. The CDR3 totals 14 residues. V lost 1 base and J 7 bases, leaving 10 bases between the germline ends. Germline-derived CDR1 and CDR2 are KGHSH and LQKENI. The CDR3 protein is CASSPQPAAEKLFF. The CDR3 coding sequence is TGTGCCAGCTCACCACAGCCAGCGGCTGAAAAACTGTTTTTT.

This clonotype was seen ten or more times. The J gene is TRBJ2-3, the V gene TRBV4-1; no definite D call. This CDR3 region has 12 residues. CDR1 is MGHRA and CDR2 is YSYEKL in the germline V gene. The ends were cut back, 0 bases at V and 6 bases at J, with 4 bases in the middle. In DNA, the CDR3 is TGCGCCAGCAGCCAAGACGGGGATACGCAGTATTTT. It yields the protein CASSQDGDTQYF.

The sample holds a few counts of this clonotype. The chain uses TRBV27 and TRBJ1-2, with TRBD1 identical over 7 bases. Germline V lookup: CDR1 MNHEY, CDR2 SMNVEV (reference sequence). The CDR3 runs to 14 residues. Trimming at V came to 10 bases and at J to 4 bases, leaving 12 bases not matched to a gene. Here the CDR3 DNA reads TGTGCCACCAGGGTGACAGGGACTGGCTATGGCTACACCTTC. The encoded protein is CATRVTGTGYGYTF.

In its sample, this clonotype was seen a few times. This sequence joins TRBV20-1 and TRBJ2-3; no clear D. There are 15 residues in the CDR3. V shed 2 bases and J shed 2 bases, with 14 bases lying between them. Germline V gives CDR1 DFQATT, CDR2 SNEGSKA (reference sequence). The CDR3 protein is CSARRSRTITDTQYF. The CDR3 coding sequence is TGCAGTGCTAGACGCTCTCGGACGATCACAGATACGCAGTATTTT.

This clonotype was detected many times. The V call is TRBV12-3 or TRBV12-4, the J call TRBJ2-1; D unclear. Trimming pared 3 bases from V and 0 bases from J, leaving 12 bases between. The CDR3 has 16 residues. CDR3 nucleotide sequence: TGTGCCAGCAGTTTGTTGGGTCCCAGCTCCTACAATGAGCAGTTCTTC. It encodes CASSLLGPSSYNEQFF.

This clonotype was seen a few times. The chain uses TRBV7-9 and TRBJ1-2, with a tentative D call TRBD1 (5 bases). Trimming cost V 1 base and J 6 bases, with 12 bases left between them. Per the germline V gene, CDR1 is SEHNR and CDR2 is FQNEAQ (reference sequence). The CDR3 is 14 amino acids. The CDR3 DNA reads TGTGCCAGCAGCTTAGTACTGGGGCTCAATGGCTACACCTTC. Its translation is CASSLVLGLNGYTF.

This clonotype was found a few times. V gene TRBV27 combines with J gene TRBJ2-7; 9 bases are a match to TRBD1. After removal of 3 bases from V and 6 bases from J, the junction contained 6 bases not matched to a gene. CDR3 length equals 14 residues. The germline CDR1 and CDR2 sequences are MNHEY and SMNVEV (reference sequence). DNA of the CDR3: TGTGCCAGCAGTTTCGGGACAGGGAGAGGCGAGCAGTACTTC. It yields the protein CASSFGTGRGEQYF.

This clonotype was seen once. Mismatch with germline at one junction end may stem from a read error. The CDR3 coding sequence is TGTGCCGGCAGTGAACATCTAGCGGTCGAGACCCAGTACTTC. Translating gives CAGSEHLAVETQYF. The V and J genes are TRBV2 and TRBJ2-5, with 7 positions matching TRBD2. CDR1 and CDR2 (germline): SNHLY, FYNNEI. The CDR3 totals 14 residues.

The CDR3: CSAAAGTGRREGYTF. The CDR3 DNA reads as TGCAGTGCTGCGGCCGGGACAGGGCGACGGGAGGGCTACACCTTC. This rearrangement joins TRBV20-1 to TRBJ1-2; 9 bases map to TRBD1. The CDR3 has 15 residues. The V gene's germline CDR1 is DFQATT and CDR2 SNEGSKA (reference sequence). The junction had 15 bases not matched to a gene; V was cut back by 5 bases and J by 8 bases.

The CDR3 sequence: CSATRQGRRDYGYTF. The DNA of the CDR3 is TGCAGTGCCACCCGACAGGGGCGAAGGGACTATGGCTACACCTTC. This chain uses TRBV20-1 with TRBJ1-2; 8 positions agree with TRBD1. J gave up 3 bases and V 6 bases, and 12 bases lay outside the gene matches. The germline CDR1 and CDR2 sequences are DFQATT and SNEGSKA (reference sequence). The CDR3 contains 15 residues.